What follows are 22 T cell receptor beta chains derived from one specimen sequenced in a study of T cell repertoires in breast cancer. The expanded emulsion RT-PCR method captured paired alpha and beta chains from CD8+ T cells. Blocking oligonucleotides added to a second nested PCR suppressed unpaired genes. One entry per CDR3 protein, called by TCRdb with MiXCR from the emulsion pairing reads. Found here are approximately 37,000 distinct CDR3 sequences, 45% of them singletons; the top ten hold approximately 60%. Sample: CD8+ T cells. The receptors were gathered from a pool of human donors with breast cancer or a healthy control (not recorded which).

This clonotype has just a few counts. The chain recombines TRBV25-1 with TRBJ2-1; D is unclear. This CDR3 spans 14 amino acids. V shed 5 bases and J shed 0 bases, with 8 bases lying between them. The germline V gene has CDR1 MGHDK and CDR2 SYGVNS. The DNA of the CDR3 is TGTGCCAGCAGTTTCCAAGGCTCCTACAATGAGCAGTTCTTC. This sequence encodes CASSFQGSYNEQFF.

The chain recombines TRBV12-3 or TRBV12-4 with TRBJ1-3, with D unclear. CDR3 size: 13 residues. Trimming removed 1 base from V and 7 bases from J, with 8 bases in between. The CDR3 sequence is CASSLGEVNTIYF. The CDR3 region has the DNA TGTGCCAGCAGTTTAGGGGAGGTGAACACCATATATTTT.

Written as DNA, the CDR3 is TGTGCCAACAGCCCATCCCACAATGAGCAGTTCTTC. Protein: CANSPSHNEQFF. The rearrangement joins TRBV12-3 or TRBV12-4 to TRBJ2-1, with D unclear. The CDR3 runs 12 residues. Trimming shortened V by 10 bases and J by 5 bases, and 12 bases separated the two germline ends.

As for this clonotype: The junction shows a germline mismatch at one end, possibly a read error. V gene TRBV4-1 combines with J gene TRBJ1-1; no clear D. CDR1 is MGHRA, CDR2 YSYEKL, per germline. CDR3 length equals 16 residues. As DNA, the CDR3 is TGCGCCAGCAGCCCGGGCGGTAAGGTGATCAACACTGAAGCTTCCTTT. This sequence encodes CASSPGGKVINTEASF.

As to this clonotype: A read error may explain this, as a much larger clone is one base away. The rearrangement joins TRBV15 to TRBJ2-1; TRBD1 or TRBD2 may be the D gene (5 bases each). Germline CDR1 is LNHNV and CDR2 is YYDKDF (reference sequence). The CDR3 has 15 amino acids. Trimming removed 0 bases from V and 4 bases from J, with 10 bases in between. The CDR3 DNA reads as TGTGCCACCAGCAGAGATAGCGAGGGGTACAATGAGCAGTTCTTC. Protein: CATSRDSEGYNEQFF.

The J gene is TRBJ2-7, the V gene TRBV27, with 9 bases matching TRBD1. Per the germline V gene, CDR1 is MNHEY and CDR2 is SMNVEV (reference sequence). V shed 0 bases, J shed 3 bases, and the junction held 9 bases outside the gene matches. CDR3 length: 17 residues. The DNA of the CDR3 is TGTGCCAGCAGTTTATCAGGACAGGGGACGTTTGGCTACGAGCAGTACTTC. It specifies CASSLSGQGTFGYEQYF.

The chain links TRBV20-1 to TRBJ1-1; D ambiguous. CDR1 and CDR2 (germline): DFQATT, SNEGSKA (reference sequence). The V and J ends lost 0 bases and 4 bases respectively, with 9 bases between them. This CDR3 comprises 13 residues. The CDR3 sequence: CSARDFGFTEAFF. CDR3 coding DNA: TGCAGTGCTAGAGATTTCGGGTTCACTGAAGCTTTCTTT.

The CDR3 region has the DNA TGTGCCAGCAACTTAGCGGGAGATACGGAGCAGTACTTC. Translated: CASNLAGDTEQYF. This chain links TRBV5-4 with TRBJ2-7; TRBD2 matches 9 bases. The CDR3 spans 13 residues. Trimming cost V 6 bases and J 7 bases; bases outside gene matches: 8. Looked up from germline, CDR1 is SGHNT and CDR2 is YYREEE (reference sequence).

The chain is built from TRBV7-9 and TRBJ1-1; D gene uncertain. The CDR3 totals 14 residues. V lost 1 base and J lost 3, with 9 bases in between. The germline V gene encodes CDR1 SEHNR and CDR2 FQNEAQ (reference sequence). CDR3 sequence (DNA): TGTGCCAGCAGCTTAGTTCTACCTTACACTGAAGCTTTCTTT. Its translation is CASSLVLPYTEAFF.

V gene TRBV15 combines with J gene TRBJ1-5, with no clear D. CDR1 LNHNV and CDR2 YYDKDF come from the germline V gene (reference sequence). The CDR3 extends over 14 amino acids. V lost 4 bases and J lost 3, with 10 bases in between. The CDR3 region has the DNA TGTGCCACCAGCAAAGATACAACCAATCAGCCCCAGCATTTT. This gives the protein CATSKDTTNQPQHF.

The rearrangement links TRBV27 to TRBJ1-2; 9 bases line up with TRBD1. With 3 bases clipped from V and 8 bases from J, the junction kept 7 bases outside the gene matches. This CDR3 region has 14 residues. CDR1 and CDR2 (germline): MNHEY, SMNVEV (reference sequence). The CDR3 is CASSFAQGAGGYTF. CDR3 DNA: TGTGCCAGCAGTTTTGCACAGGGGGCTGGGGGCTACACCTTC.

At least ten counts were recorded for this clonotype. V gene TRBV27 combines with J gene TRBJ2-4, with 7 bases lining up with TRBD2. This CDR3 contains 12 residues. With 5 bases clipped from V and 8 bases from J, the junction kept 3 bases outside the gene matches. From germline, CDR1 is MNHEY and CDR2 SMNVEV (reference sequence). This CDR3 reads CASSPGRDIQYF. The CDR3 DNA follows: TGTGCCAGCAGTCCAGGGAGGGACATTCAGTACTTC.

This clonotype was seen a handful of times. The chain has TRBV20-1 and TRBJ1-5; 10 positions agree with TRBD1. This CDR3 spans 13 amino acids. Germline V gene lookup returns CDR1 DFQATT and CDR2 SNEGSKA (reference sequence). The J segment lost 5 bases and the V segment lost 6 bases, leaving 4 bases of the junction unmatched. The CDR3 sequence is CSAGDRGDQPQHF. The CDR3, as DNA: TGCAGTGCCGGGGACAGGGGTGATCAGCCCCAGCATTTT.

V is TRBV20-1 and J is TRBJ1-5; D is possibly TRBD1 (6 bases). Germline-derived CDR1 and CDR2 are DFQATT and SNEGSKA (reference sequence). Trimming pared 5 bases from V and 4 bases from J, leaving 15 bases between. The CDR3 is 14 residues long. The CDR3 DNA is TGCAGTGCTCTACCCGGGACAAGGAATCAGCCCCAGCATTTT. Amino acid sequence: CSALPGTRNQPQHF.

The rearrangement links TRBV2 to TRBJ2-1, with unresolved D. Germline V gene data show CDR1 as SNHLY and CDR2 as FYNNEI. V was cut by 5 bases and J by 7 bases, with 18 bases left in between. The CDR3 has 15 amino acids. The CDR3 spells CASSPTEAPGNEQFF. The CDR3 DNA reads TGTGCCAGCAGTCCTACTGAGGCCCCTGGGAATGAGCAGTTCTTC.

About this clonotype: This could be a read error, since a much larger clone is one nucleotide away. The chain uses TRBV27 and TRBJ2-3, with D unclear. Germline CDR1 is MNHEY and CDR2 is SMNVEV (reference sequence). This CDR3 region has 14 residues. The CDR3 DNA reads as TGTGCCAACAGTTCCACCAGAGGCACAGATACGCAGTATTTT. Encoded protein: CANSSTRGTDTQYF.

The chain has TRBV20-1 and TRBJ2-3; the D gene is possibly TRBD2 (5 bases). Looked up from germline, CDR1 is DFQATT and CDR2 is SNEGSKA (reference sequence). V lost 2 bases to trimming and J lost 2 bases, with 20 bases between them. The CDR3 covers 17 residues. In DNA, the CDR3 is TGCAGTGCTAGATCACCAGGACTCCTTTCTTCCACAGATACGCAGTATTTT. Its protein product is CSARSPGLLSSTDTQYF.

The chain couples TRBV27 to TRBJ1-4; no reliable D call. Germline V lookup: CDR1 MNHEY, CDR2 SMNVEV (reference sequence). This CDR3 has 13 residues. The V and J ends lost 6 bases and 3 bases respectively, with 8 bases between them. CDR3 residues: CASRGWSNEKLFF. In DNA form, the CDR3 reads TGTGCCAGCAGGGGATGGTCTAATGAAAAACTGTTTTTT.

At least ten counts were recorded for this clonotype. The chain's CDR3 is CASSPDRDGMNTEAFF. The CDR3 coding sequence is TGTGCCAGCAGTCCGGACAGGGACGGGATGAACACTGAAGCTTTCTTT. The gene calls are TRBV27 and TRBJ1-1, with 8 positions matching TRBD1. Germline loops: CDR1 MNHEY, CDR2 SMNVEV (reference sequence). The CDR3 covers 16 residues. The trim removed 5 bases at V and 0 bases at J, leaving 8 bases unmatched.

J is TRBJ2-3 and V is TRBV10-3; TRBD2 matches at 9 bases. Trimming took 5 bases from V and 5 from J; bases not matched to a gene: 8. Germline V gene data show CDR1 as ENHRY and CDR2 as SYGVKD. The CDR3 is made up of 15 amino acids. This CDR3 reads CAISLGGGALDTQYF. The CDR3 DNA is TGTGCCATCAGTCTTGGCGGGGGGGCCTTAGATACGCAGTATTTT.

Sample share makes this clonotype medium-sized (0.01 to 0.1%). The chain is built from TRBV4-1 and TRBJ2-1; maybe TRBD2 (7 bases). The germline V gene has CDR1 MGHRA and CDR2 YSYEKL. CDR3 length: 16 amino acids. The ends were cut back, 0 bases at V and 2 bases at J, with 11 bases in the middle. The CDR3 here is CASSQDQGGAYNEQFF. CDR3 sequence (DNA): TGCGCCAGCAGCCAAGATCAAGGGGGGGCCTACAATGAGCAGTTCTTC.

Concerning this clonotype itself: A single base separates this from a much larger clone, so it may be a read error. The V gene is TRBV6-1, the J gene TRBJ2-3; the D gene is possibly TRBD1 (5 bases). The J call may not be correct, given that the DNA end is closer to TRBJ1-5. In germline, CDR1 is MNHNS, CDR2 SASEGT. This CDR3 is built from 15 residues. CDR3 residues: CASSPTGAATDTQHF. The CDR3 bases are TGTGCCAGCAGCCCTACCGGGGCCGCTACGGATACGCAGCATTTT.